These 28 T cell receptor beta chains came from one sample sequenced in a study of T cells in localized non-small cell lung cancer. The method was immunoSEQ multiplex PCR; TCRdb's version includes in-frame clones alone and lacks a portion of them. Of roughly 30,000 clones detected, approximately 90% appear once; the ten largest clones hold approximately 5.3%. The source was PBMCs, collected before any cancer treatment. These TCRs come from a man aged 35 to 70 with stage II lung adenocarcinoma.

This clone was seen more than once but under ten times. The gene calls are TRBV5-1 and TRBJ1-2, with D hard to call. The germline V and J ends were trimmed by 3 bases and 6 bases, with 15 bases remaining between them. Germline-derived CDR1 and CDR2 are SGHRS and YFSETQ. This CDR3 is built from 14 residues. Here the CDR3 reads CASSSGPEVHGYTF. Written as DNA, the CDR3 is TGCGCCAGCAGCTCCGGTCCAGAGGTACATGGCTACACCTTC.

This clone has only one observation. The chain employs TRBV4-2 and TRBJ2-2; tentatively, D is TRBD1 (6 bases). This CDR3 comprises 17 residues. The germline V gene has CDR1 LGHNA and CDR2 YNFKEQ. With 0 bases removed from V and 5 bases from J, the gap between germline ends came to 16 bases. This CDR3 reads CASSQEARDIRTGELFF. CDR3 in DNA: TGTGCCAGCAGCCAAGAAGCCCGGGACATCCGAACCGGGGAGCTGTTTTTT.

This clone was counted a single time. An end of the junction differs from the germline gene, which may be a read error. V is TRBV5-1 and J is TRBJ2-7; D ambiguous. Germline CDR1 SGHRS, CDR2 YFSETQ. CDR3 length: 13 amino acids. CDR3 nucleotide sequence: TGCGCCACCAGCAAAGGAGCTCCCTACGAGCAGTACTTC. Encoded protein: CATSKGAPYEQYF.

In DNA, the CDR3 is TGTGCCAGCTCTGGAGGGCTGACCTACGAGCAGTACTTC. It codes for CASSGGLTYEQYF. V and J are TRBV2 and TRBJ2-7; D is perhaps TRBD2 (6 bases). The CDR3 covers 13 residues. The V gene's germline CDR1 is SNHLY and CDR2 FYNNEI. The germline V and J ends were trimmed by 8 bases and 2 bases, with 13 bases remaining between them.

The CDR3 protein is CASSVSGGSDFSGNTIYF. DNA of the CDR3: TGTGCCAGCAGCGTTTCAGGGGGCTCCGATTTCTCTGGAAACACCATATATTTT. The chain combines TRBV9 with TRBJ1-3, with 8 bases aligning to TRBD1. V lost 2 bases, J lost 0 bases, and 10 bases stayed unmatched. The CDR3 totals 18 residues. Germline V gene lookup returns CDR1 SGDLS and CDR2 YYNGEE.

The chain links TRBV11-3 to TRBJ2-3; D might be TRBD2 (5 bases). The V end was cut by 0 bases, the J end by 2 bases, with 21 bases between. Germline V gives CDR1 SGHNT, CDR2 YENEEA. The CDR3 covers 19 residues. In nucleotides, the CDR3 is TGTGCCAGCAGCTTAGAAACTTTCTTCGGGGAGCCCCCCACAGATACGCAGTATTTT. It encodes CASSLETFFGEPPTDTQYF. Full variable domain (remainder filled in from reference TRBV11-3 and TRBJ2-3): EAGVVQSPRYKIIEKKQPVAFWCNPISGHNTLYWYLQNLGQGPELLIRYENEEAVDDSQLPKDRFSAERLKGVDSTLKIQPAELGDSAVYLCASSLETFFGEPPTDTQYFGPGTRLTVL.

This clone has a handful of counts. This chain uses TRBV7-2 with TRBJ1-4, with TRBD1 matching over 8 bases. The CDR3 has 14 amino acids. The germline V gene has CDR1 SGHTA and CDR2 FQGNSA. J lost 12 bases, V lost 5 bases, and 11 bases had no gene match. The CDR3 protein is CASSVQGALGELFF. CDR3 sequence (DNA): TGTGCCAGCAGCGTGCAGGGGGCTCTCGGGGAACTGTTTTTT.

This chain connects TRBV15 to TRBJ2-5; D is unclear. The germline V and J ends were trimmed by 4 bases and 1 base, with 7 bases remaining between them. In germline, CDR1 is LNHNV, CDR2 YYDKDF (reference sequence). The CDR3 runs to 13 residues. The CDR3, as DNA: TGTGCCACCAGCATCACCTCCCAAGAGACCCAGTACTTC. Encoded protein: CATSITSQETQYF.

The rearrangement joins TRBV19 to TRBJ2-2; 8 bases line up with TRBD2. V was pared by 6 bases and J by 4 bases, with 13 bases of the junction left unmatched. Germline V gives CDR1 LNHDA, CDR2 SQIVND (reference sequence). The CDR3 covers 17 residues. The chain's CDR3 is CASRGQGLAGSTGELFF. In DNA form, the CDR3 reads TGTGCCAGTAGGGGACAAGGTCTAGCGGGCTCCACCGGGGAGCTGTTTTTT.

The chain carries TRBV27 and TRBJ2-3, with TRBD2 identical over 7 bases. Germline loops: CDR1 MNHEY, CDR2 SMNVEV (reference sequence). The CDR3 has 19 residues. Trimming at V came to 4 bases and at J to 1 base, leaving 17 bases not matched to a gene. CDR3 loop: CASSWGGPGRRLGTDTQYF. The CDR3 DNA is TGTGCCAGCAGTTGGGGAGGGCCAGGTCGTAGGTTAGGCACAGATACGCAGTATTTT.

The chain uses TRBV5-1 and TRBJ2-1; D possibly matches TRBD1 or TRBD2 (5 bases each). This CDR3 comprises 16 residues. CDR1 is SGHRS and CDR2 is YFSETQ in the germline V gene. Trimming removed 1 base from V and 4 bases from J, with 15 bases in between. This CDR3 is CASSLNGATGYNEQFF. The CDR3 nucleotides read TGCGCCAGCAGCTTGAACGGGGCAACGGGTTACAATGAGCAGTTCTTC.

The J gene is TRBJ2-7, the V gene TRBV29-1, with TRBD1 identical over 7 bases. The CDR3 extends over 13 amino acids. With 4 bases clipped from V and 6 bases from J, the junction kept 9 bases outside the gene matches. Germline-derived CDR1 and CDR2 are SQVTM and ANQGSEA. In DNA form, the CDR3 reads TGCAGCGTTGGAACCGGGACAGTCTTCGAGCAGTACTTC. It codes for CSVGTGTVFEQYF.

This rearrangement joins TRBV5-1 to TRBJ1-1; TRBD1 aligns across 7 bases. The CDR3 spans 15 residues. Germline CDR1 reads SGHRS; CDR2 reads YFSETQ. V shed 4 bases and J 1 base; nucleotides not matched to a gene: 7. CDR3 region: CASSPQTGRNTEAFF. In nucleotides, the CDR3 is TGCGCCAGCAGCCCCCAGACAGGGAGGAACACTGAAGCTTTCTTT.

The chain recombines TRBV19 with TRBJ2-6; a weak D match, TRBD1 (5 bases). Germline V gene lookup returns CDR1 LNHDA and CDR2 SQIVND (reference sequence). The CDR3 covers 15 residues. Between the trimmed V and J ends, which lost 3 bases and 4 bases, there was a span of 10 bases. The CDR3 bases are TGTGCCAGTAGTATTGTAGGGGTCGGGGCCAACGTCCTGACTTTC. This sequence encodes CASSIVGVGANVLTF.

The rearrangement uses TRBV7-9 and TRBJ1-4; 8 positions agree with TRBD1. J lost 0 bases, V lost 5 bases, and 5 bases had no gene match. This CDR3 spans 16 amino acids. In germline, CDR1 is SEHNR, CDR2 FQNEAQ (reference sequence). The DNA of the CDR3 is TGTGCCAGCAGCCCGGGACAGGCCGCAACTAATGAAAAACTGTTTTTT. This sequence encodes CASSPGQAATNEKLFF.

The chain recombines TRBV10-3 with TRBJ2-2; 10 positions agree with TRBD1. This CDR3 comprises 14 residues. The trim removed 11 bases at V and 2 bases at J, leaving 5 bases unmatched. Germline CDR1 ENHRY, CDR2 SYGVKD. CDR3 loop: CASGTGVNTGELFF. DNA for the CDR3: TGTGCCTCCGGGACAGGGGTTAACACCGGGGAGCTGTTTTTT.

The genes are TRBV15 and TRBJ1-4, with D hard to call. CDR3 length equals 13 residues. Germline V gene sequence: CDR1 LNHNV, CDR2 YYDKDF (reference sequence). V was pared by 6 bases and J by 8 bases, with 13 bases between. CDR3 bases: TGTGCCACCAGTCTCCCAGGCGGGGAAAAACTGTTTTTT. Translation: CATSLPGGEKLFF.

The chain joins TRBV10-3 to TRBJ1-2; D unresolved. The germline V and J ends were trimmed by 7 bases and 0 bases, with 6 bases remaining between them. The CDR3 extends over 12 amino acids. The germline V gene has CDR1 ENHRY and CDR2 SYGVKD. CDR3 residues: CAITTPNYGYTF. Here the CDR3 DNA reads TGTGCCATCACAACTCCTAACTATGGCTACACCTTC.

V is TRBV27 and J is TRBJ2-7; 9 bases align to TRBD1. Germline-derived CDR1 and CDR2 are MNHEY and SMNVEV (reference sequence). CDR3 size: 15 residues. V lost 3 bases and J lost 5; bases outside the gene matches: 8. The CDR3 nucleotides are TGTGCCAGCAGTTTTCCAACAGGGGGCCGGAACGAGCAGTACTTC. It specifies CASSFPTGGRNEQYF.

This sequence joins TRBV11-3 and TRBJ2-7, with D perhaps TRBD2 (7 bases). Germline V CDR1 and CDR2: SGHNT, YENEEA. This CDR3 is 17 amino acids long. Trimming cost V 1 base and J 0 bases, with 16 bases left between them. Written as DNA, the CDR3 is TGTGCCAGCAGCTTAGTTCGGGGGGCGCTGAGCTCCTACGAGCAGTACTTC. It yields the protein CASSLVRGALSSYEQYF.

This clone has only one observation. The CDR3 is CATSRGGSTSGAFF. The CDR3, as DNA: TGTGCCACCAGCAGAGGAGGGTCGACGAGTGGAGCTTTCTTT. The gene calls are TRBV15 and TRBJ1-1; D ambiguous. In germline, CDR1 is LNHNV, CDR2 YYDKDF (reference sequence). This CDR3 has 14 amino acids. The V end lost 1 base, the J end lost 10 bases, and 16 bases lay between the germline ends.

The chain employs TRBV18 and TRBJ1-5, with D possibly matching TRBD1 (5 bases). The CDR3 is made up of 16 amino acids. Trimming left V 2 bases short and J 1 base short, with 12 bases between. Germline V gene lookup returns CDR1 KGHSH and CDR2 LQKENI. The CDR3 nucleotides read TGTGCCAGCTCACCAAAGGGCAGGGCGAGCAATCAGCCCCAGCATTTT. It yields the protein CASSPKGRASNQPQHF.

As for this clone: At the DNA level, this CDR3 is encoded by other sequences in the same sample as well. The chain carries TRBV5-1 and TRBJ2-2; D gene ambiguous. There are 15 residues in the CDR3. Trimming removed 3 bases at V and 4 bases at J, with 13 bases between. Germline V gives CDR1 SGHRS, CDR2 YFSETQ. CDR3 sequence reads: CASSSGLQSTGELFF. CDR3 coding DNA: TGCGCCAGCAGCTCGGGTCTCCAGAGCACCGGGGAGCTGTTTTTT.

The CDR3 DNA reads as TGCAGCGTGACCCCTAGCGGGACTTCCAATGAGCAGTTCTTC. Protein product: CSVTPSGTSNEQFF. This chain connects TRBV29-1 to TRBJ2-1; 9 nucleotides match TRBD2. The CDR3 sequence is 14 residues long. CDR1 is SQVTM and CDR2 is ANQGSEA in the germline V gene. The junction had 9 bases not matched to a gene; V was cut back by 6 bases and J by 6 bases.

This clone was seen only once. This sequence joins TRBV19 and TRBJ1-4; no definite D call. The V and J ends lost 5 bases and 8 bases respectively, with 18 bases between them. Germline lookup yields CDR1 LNHDA and CDR2 SQIVND (reference sequence). The CDR3 sequence is 15 residues long. The CDR3 region has the DNA TGTGCCAGTAGTTCCCAACTTGGAGCCCAAGAAAAACTGTTTTTT. Protein sequence: CASSSQLGAQEKLFF. Complete variable domain (other parts from reference TRBV19 and TRBJ1-4): DGGITQSPKYLFRKEGQNVTLSCEQNLNHDAMYWYRQDPGQGLRLIYYSQIVNDFQKGDIAEGYSVSREKKESFPLTVTSAQKNPTAFYLCASSSQLGAQEKLFFGSGTQLSVL.

This clone was observed once. CDR3 protein: CASSPAGTGAVDTQYF. Here the CDR3 DNA reads TGTGCCAGCTCACCAGCAGGGACAGGGGCGGTAGATACGCAGTATTTT. This chain connects TRBV18 to TRBJ2-3; 10 bases are shared with TRBD1. This CDR3 has 16 amino acids. The J segment lost 5 bases and the V segment lost 2 bases, leaving 7 bases of the junction unmatched. The V gene's germline CDR1 is KGHSH and CDR2 LQKENI.

The V and J genes are TRBV27 and TRBJ2-2; D possibly corresponds to TRBD2 (6 bases). Trimming stripped 4 bases from V and 6 bases from J, with 6 bases between. This CDR3 is 12 amino acids long. Germline CDR1 is MNHEY and CDR2 is SMNVEV (reference sequence). The CDR3 nucleotides are TGTGCCAGCAGTTGGGAGGCCGGGGAGCTGTTTTTT. It translates to CASSWEAGELFF.

The genes are TRBV27 and TRBJ1-3, with D hard to call. The germline V gene encodes CDR1 MNHEY and CDR2 SMNVEV (reference sequence). The V end was cut by 5 bases, the J end by 2 bases, with 10 bases between. The CDR3 spans 14 residues. The CDR3 sequence: CASSVGVPGNTIYF. The CDR3 DNA reads TGTGCCAGCAGTGTAGGTGTCCCTGGAAACACCATATATTTT.